Listed here are 5 T cell receptor beta chains from one sample, sequenced in a study of immune evolution from preneoplasia to lung adenocarcinoma. Repertoires were generated with immunoSEQ multiplex PCR, while TCRdb's copy carries only in-frame clones and drops some. The sample lists fewer than 11,000 clones, 75% to 85% occurring once. Material for sequencing was FFPE minimally invasive lung adenocarcinoma tissue. The origin of the receptors is a person aged 70 to 80 with lung adenocarcinoma.

J is TRBJ2-5 and V is TRBV14; D is possibly TRBD1 (5 bases). Deletions cut 2 bases from V and 2 bases from J, with 9 bases between. Germline CDR1 and CDR2: SGHDN and FVKESK. The CDR3 consists of 14 residues. The CDR3 DNA is TGTGCCAGCAGCCAATTTAGACAGCAAGAGACCCAGTACTTC. This translates into CASSQFRQQETQYF.

The V gene is TRBV6-1, the J gene TRBJ2-1; D possibly uses TRBD1 or TRBD2 (5 bases each). CDR1 and CDR2 (germline): MNHNS, SASEGT. The CDR3 sequence is 15 residues long. V lost 10 bases and J 4 bases, leaving 20 bases between the germline ends. CDR3 nucleotides: TGTGCCACAAGAGGGGCAGCCCAGCTTTACAATGAGCAGTTCTTC. It translates to CATRGAAQLYNEQFF.

This chain links TRBV25-1 with TRBJ1-3, with D perhaps matching TRBD1 (6 bases). CDR1 and CDR2 (germline): MGHDK, SYGVNS. This CDR3 region has 13 residues. V was pared by 8 bases and J by 3 bases, with 11 bases between. CDR3 region: CASLDRFGNTIYF. The CDR3, as DNA: TGTGCCAGCCTGGACAGATTTGGAAACACCATATATTTT. Variable domain in full (rest from reference TRBV25-1 and TRBJ1-3): EADIYQTPRYLVIGTGKKITLECSQTMGHDKMYWYQQDPGMELHLIHYSYGVNSTEKGDLSSESTVSRIRTEHFPLTLESARPSHTSQYLCASLDRFGNTIYFGEGSWLTVV.

The rearrangement uses TRBV7-6 and TRBJ2-2; maybe TRBD1 (6 bases). CDR1 is SGHVS, CDR2 FNYEAQ, per germline. V shed 5 bases and J shed 3 bases, with 10 bases lying between them. This CDR3 is 14 amino acids long. CDR3 in amino acids: CASSRQEDTGELFF. CDR3 nucleotide sequence: TGTGCCAGCAGCCGACAGGAGGACACCGGGGAGCTGTTTTTT.

This clone appeared a single time. The V and J genes are TRBV11-2 and TRBJ1-1, with D tentatively TRBD1 (5 bases). CDR3 length equals 15 residues. Between the trimmed V and J ends, which lost 5 bases and 0 bases, there was a span of 13 bases. Germline V lookup: CDR1 SGHAT, CDR2 FQNNGV. CDR3 bases: TGTGCCAGCAGCCCCAGGACAAGCCTGAACACTGAAGCTTTCTTT. Its protein is CASSPRTSLNTEAFF. Full variable domain (remainder filled in from reference TRBV11-2 and TRBJ1-1): EAGVAQSPRYKIIEKRQSVAFWCNPISGHATLYWYQQILGQGPKLLIQFQNNGVVDDSQLPKDRFSAERLKGVDSTLKIQPAKLEDSAVYLCASSPRTSLNTEAFFGQGTRLTVV.